This paragraph reports one T cell receptor (beta chain). Next came a second PCR, run for roughly 6 to 11 cycles, which used a sample-barcoded 5' primer along with a J-beta primer mix. The template-switch adaptor, which had 12 random nucleotides, put a tag on each cDNA molecule. TCRdb called the 5' RACE reads again in MiXCR, with one record for every CDR3 protein. Here the sample spans about 1.7 million distinct CDR3 sequences, approximately 28% being singletons. The sample originates from a study of blood T cells in healthy people across ages. CDR1 and CDR2 (germline): MNHNY, SVGAGI (reference sequence). This CDR3 has 16 residues. Trimming took 5 bases from V and 1 from J, leaving 15 bases between them.

Sequencing input: blood. V gene TRBV6-6 combines with J gene TRBJ1-5; no firm D call. This TCR derives from a woman aged 30 to 39 in good health. The CDR3 coding sequence is TGTGCCAGCAGTCTCCGGGAGGTAGGAAGCAATCAGCCCCAGCATTTT. Translation gives CASSLREVGSNQPQHF.